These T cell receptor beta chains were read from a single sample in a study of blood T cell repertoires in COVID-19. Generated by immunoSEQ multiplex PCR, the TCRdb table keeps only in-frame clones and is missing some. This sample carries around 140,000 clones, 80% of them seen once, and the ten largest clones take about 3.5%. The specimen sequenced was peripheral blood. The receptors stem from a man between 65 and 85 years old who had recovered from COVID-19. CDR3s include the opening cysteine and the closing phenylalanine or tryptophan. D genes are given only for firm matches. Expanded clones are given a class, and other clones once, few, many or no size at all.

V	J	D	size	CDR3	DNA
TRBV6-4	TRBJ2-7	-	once	CASSEPAQAEQYF	TGTGCCAGCAGTGAACCGGCGCAGGCCGAGCAGTACTTC
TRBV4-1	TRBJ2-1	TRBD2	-	CASSQLGSGSCFF	TGCGCCAGCAGCCAACTAGGTAGCGGGAGTTGTTTCTTC
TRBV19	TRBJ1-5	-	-	CASSILGRGSNQPQHF	TGTGCCAGTAGTATTCTGGGTAGAGGGTCTAATCAGCCCCAGCATTTT
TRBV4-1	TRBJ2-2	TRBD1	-	CASSPRTGGIAGELFF	TGCGCCAGCAGCCCCCGGACAGGGGGCATCGCCGGGGAGCTGTTTTTT
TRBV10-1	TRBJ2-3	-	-	CASSETGSDTTDTQYF	TGCGCCAGCAGTGAGACGGGGAGCGACACCACAGATACGCAGTATTTT
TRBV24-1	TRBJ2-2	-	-	CATAGWGTGELFF	TGTGCCACCGCGGGTTGGGGCACCGGGGAGCTGTTTTTT
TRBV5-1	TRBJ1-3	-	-	CASSLSQGPGNTIYF	TGCGCCAGCAGCTTATCGCAGGGCCCTGGAAACACCATATATTTT
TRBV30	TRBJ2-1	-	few	CAWTSRAGSYNEQFF	TGTGCCTGGACCTCACGGGCGGGATCCTACAATGAGCAGTTCTTC
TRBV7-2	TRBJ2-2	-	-	CASSSYLTGELFF	TGTGCCAGCAGCTCCTATCTCACCGGGGAGCTGTTTTTT
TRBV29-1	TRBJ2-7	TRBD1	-	CSVAFSGQGIYEQYF	TGCAGCGTCGCATTCTCCGGACAGGGAATCTACGAGCAGTACTTC
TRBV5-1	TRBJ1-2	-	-	CASSERGGFYGYTF	TGCGCCAGCAGCGAGCGGGGGGGATTCTATGGCTACACCTTC
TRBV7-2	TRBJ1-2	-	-	CASSLDRRVHGYTF	TGTGCCAGCAGCTTAGATAGGAGAGTCCATGGCTACACCTTC
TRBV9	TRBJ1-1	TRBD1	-	CASSSGQSLNTEAFF	TGTGCCAGCAGCTCGGGACAGTCGCTGAACACTGAAGCTTTCTTT
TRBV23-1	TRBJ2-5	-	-	CASSQFLDRAFGAGVHRLPETQYF	TGCGCCAGCAGTCAGTTTCTGGACAGGGCGTTCGGTGCGGGAGTTCACAGACTGCCAGAGACCCAGTACTTC
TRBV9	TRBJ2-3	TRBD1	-	CASSARRQGGDTQYF	TGTGCCAGCAGCGCGAGGAGACAGGGTGGAGATACGCAGTATTTT
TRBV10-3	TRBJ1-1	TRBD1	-	CAISEGRGRGTEAFF	TGTGCCATCAGTGAGGGAAGGGGGCGAGGCACTGAAGCTTTCTTT
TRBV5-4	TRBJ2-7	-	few	CASSFAGGAREQYF	TGTGCCAGCAGCTTTGCCGGCGGGGCGCGGGAGCAGTACTTC